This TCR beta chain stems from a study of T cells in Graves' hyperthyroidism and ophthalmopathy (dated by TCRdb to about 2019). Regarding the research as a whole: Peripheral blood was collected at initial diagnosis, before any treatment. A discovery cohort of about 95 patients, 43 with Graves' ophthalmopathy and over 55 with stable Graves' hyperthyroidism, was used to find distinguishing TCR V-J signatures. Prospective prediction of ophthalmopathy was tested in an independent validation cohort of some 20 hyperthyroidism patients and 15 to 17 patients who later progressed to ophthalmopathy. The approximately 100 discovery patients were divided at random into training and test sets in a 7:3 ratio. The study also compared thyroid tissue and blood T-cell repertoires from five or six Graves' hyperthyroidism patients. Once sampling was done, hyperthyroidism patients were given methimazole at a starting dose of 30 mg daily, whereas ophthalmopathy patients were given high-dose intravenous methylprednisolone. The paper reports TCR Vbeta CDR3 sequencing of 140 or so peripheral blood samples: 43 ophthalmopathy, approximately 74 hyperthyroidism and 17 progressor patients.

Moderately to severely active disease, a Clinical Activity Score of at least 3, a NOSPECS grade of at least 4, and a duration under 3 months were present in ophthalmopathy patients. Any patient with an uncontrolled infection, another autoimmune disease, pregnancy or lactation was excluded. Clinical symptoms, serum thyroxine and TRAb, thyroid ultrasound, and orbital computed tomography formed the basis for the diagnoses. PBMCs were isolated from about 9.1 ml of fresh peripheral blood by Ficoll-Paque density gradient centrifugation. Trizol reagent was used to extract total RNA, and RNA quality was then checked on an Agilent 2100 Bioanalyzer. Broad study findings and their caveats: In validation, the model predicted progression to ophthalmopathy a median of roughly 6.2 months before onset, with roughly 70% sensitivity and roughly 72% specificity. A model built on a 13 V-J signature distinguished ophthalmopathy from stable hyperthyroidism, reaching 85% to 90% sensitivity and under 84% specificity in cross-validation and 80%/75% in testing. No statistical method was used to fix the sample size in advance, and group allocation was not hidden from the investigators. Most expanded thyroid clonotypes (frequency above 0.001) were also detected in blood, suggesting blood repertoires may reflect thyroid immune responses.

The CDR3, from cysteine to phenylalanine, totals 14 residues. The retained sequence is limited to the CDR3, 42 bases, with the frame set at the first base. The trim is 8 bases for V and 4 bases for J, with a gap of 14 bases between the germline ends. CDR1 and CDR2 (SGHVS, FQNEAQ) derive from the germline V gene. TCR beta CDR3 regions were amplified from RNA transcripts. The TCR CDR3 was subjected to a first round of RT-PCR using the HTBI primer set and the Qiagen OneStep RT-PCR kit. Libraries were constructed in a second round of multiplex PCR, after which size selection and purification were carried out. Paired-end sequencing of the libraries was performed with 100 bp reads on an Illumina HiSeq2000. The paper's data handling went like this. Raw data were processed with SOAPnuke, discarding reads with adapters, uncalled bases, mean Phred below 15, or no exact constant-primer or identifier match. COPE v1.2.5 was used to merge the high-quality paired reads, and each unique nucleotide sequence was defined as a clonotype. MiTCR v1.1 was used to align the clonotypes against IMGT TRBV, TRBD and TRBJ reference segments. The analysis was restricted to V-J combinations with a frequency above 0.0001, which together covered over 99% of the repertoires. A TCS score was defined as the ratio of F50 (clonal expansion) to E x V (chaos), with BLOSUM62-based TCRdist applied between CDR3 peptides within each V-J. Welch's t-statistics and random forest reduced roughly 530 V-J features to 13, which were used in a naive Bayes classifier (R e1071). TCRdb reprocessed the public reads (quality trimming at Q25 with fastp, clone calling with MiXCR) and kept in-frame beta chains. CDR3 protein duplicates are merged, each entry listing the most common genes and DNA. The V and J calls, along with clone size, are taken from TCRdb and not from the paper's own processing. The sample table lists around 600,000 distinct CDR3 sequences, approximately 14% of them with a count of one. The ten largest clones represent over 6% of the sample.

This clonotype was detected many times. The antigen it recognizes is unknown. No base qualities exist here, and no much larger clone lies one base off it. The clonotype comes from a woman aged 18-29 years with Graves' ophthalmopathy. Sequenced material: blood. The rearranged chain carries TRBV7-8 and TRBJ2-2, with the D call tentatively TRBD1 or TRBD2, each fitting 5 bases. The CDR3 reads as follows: CASPNGAVTGELFF. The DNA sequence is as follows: TGTGCCAGCCCTAACGGGGCGGTCACCGGGGAGCTGTTTTTT.